Listed here are 10 T cell receptor beta chains from one sample, sequenced in a study of graft-versus-host responses after intestinal transplantation. TCRdb's copy holds only in-frame clones and misses some; the assay was immunoSEQ multiplex PCR. The sample lists 20,000 or so clones, 86% seen once, with approximately 49% in the top ten. The starting material was bone marrow, obtained about 130 days after transplant. Receptors were obtained from a human patient who received an intestinal transplant, so some T cells may come from the graft donor.

The V and J genes are TRBV13 and TRBJ1-4, with D possibly being TRBD1 (6 bases). CDR1 is PRHDT, CDR2 FYEKMQ, per germline (reference sequence). This CDR3 has 14 residues. Trimming left V 0 bases short and J 5 bases short, with 7 bases between. CDR3 in amino acids: CASSLGTGNEKLFF. The DNA for the CDR3 is TGTGCCAGCAGCTTAGGTACAGGGAATGAAAAACTGTTTTTT.

The chain links TRBV9 to TRBJ2-2, with D unresolved. The germline V and J ends were trimmed by 4 bases and 4 bases, with 2 bases remaining between them. This CDR3 is 11 amino acids long. From germline, CDR1 is SGDLS and CDR2 YYNGEE. The CDR3 sequence is CASSLTGELFF. The CDR3 region has the DNA TGTGCCAGCAGCCTCACCGGGGAGCTGTTTTTT.

The chain uses TRBV6-5 and TRBJ1-1; D is ambiguous. V gave up 5 bases and J gave up 0 bases, with 7 bases separating them. CDR1 and CDR2 from the germline V gene are MNHEY and SVGAGI. The CDR3 length is 13 residues. The CDR3 coding sequence is TGTGCCAGCAGTGAACGAATGAACACTGAAGCTTTCTTT. It codes for CASSERMNTEAFF.

The J gene is TRBJ2-7, the V gene TRBV2; no definite D call. The CDR3 extends over 13 amino acids. Germline V gene data show CDR1 as SNHLY and CDR2 as FYNNEI. Trimming shortened V by 1 base and J by 2 bases, and 6 bases separated the two germline ends. The CDR3 DNA reads TGTGCCAGCAGTGAAGAAGTTGCCTACGAGCAGTACTTC. It yields the protein CASSEEVAYEQYF.

This sequence joins TRBV5-5 and TRBJ1-6; D is perhaps TRBD1 (5 bases). The ends were cut back, 3 bases at V and 5 bases at J, with 9 bases in the middle. The CDR3 runs 14 residues. CDR1 and CDR2 (germline): SGHKS, YYEKEE (reference sequence). CDR3 in DNA: TGTGCCAGCAGCTACCCGGGGGATAATTCACCCCTCCACTTT. Translation gives CASSYPGDNSPLHF.

This clone was counted once. The chain has TRBV29-1 and TRBJ1-1, with D unresolved. The V end lost 4 bases, the J end lost 0 bases, and 9 bases lay between the germline ends. The germline V gene has CDR1 SQVTM and CDR2 ANQGSEA. The CDR3 runs to 13 residues. CDR3 DNA: TGCAGCGTTGGGGTCAGCATGAACACTGAAGCTTTCTTT. It translates to CSVGVSMNTEAFF.

The chain joins TRBV30 to TRBJ1-1; TRBD1 matches at 9 bases. This CDR3 region has 12 residues. V lost 5 bases and J lost 11; bases outside the gene matches: 9. The germline gives CDR1 GTSNPN, CDR2 SVGIG (reference sequence). CDR3 sequence (DNA): TGTGCCTGGGGGCCGGGACAGGGTGTCGCTTTCTTT. Translated: CAWGPGQGVAFF.

The rearrangement joins TRBV5-6 to TRBJ1-4, with D hard to call. The ends were cut back, 0 bases at V and 7 bases at J, with 16 bases in the middle. This CDR3 contains 16 residues. Germline V CDR1 and CDR2: SGHDT, YYEEEE. CDR3 region: CASSLVRGAISEKLFF. The CDR3 bases are TGTGCCAGCAGCTTGGTTCGGGGTGCAATCTCTGAAAAACTGTTTTTT.

The J gene is TRBJ2-1, the V gene TRBV7-9, with D tentatively TRBD2 (6 bases). CDR1 SEHNR and CDR2 FQNEAQ come from the germline V gene (reference sequence). V was trimmed by 4 bases and J by 6 bases, leaving 10 bases between them. The CDR3 has 13 amino acids. The CDR3 DNA sequence: TGTGCCAGCAGCTCGGCGGGGATCAATGAGCAGTTCTTC. Translated: CASSSAGINEQFF.

V is TRBV6-4 and J is TRBJ2-1, with 9 bases matching TRBD2. This CDR3 is built from 15 residues. Germline V lookup: CDR1 MRHNA, CDR2 SNTAGT. V trimming: 3 bases; J trimming: 0 bases; junction bases outside the gene matches: 0. The CDR3 nucleotides read TGTGCCAGCAGTGAGACTAGCGGCTCCTACAATGAGCAGTTCTTC. This translates into CASSETSGSYNEQFF.